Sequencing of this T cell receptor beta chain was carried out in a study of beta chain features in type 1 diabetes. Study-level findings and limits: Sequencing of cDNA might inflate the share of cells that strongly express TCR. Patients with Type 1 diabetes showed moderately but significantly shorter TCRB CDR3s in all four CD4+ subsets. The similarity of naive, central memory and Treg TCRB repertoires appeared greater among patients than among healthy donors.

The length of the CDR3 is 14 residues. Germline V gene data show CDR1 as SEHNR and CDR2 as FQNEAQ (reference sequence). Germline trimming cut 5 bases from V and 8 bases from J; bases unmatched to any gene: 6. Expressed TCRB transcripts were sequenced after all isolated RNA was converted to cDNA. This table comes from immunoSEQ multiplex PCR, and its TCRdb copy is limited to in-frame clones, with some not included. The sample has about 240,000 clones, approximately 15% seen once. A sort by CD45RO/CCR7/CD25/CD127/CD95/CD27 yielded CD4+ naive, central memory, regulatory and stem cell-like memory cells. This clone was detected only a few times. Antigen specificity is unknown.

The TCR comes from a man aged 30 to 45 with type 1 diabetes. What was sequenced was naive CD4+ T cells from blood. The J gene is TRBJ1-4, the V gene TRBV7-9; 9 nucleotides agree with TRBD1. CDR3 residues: CASSIQGAAEKLFF. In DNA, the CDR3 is TGTGCCAGCAGCATACAGGGGGCGGCCGAAAAACTGTTTTTT.